The rows below give T cell receptor beta chains drawn from one sample of a study of blood T cell repertoires in COVID-19. Sequencing used immunoSEQ multiplex PCR; TCRdb keeps in-frame clones, though not all of them. The data hold 45,000 to 65,000 clones, with 87% observed a single time. The sample comprised peripheral blood. The receptor source for this set is a human donor with acute or convalescent COVID-19. The donor label of this sample is uncertain. The CDR3 runs from the conserved cysteine through the conserved F or W. The D gene is left open where the match is weak. The listing skips clone size in some rows; elsewhere it reads once, few, many or a size class.

TRBV7-3	TRBJ2-6	NA	TRBD1	TGTGCCAGCAGCTTAAGGGCCACAGGGGGACACTCTGGGGCCAACGTCCTGACTTTC	CASSLRATGGHSGANVLTF
TRBV9	TRBJ2-5	NA	NA	TGTGCCAGCAGCGTAGGTCAGGGCCCCCAAGAGACCCAGTACTTC	CASSVGQGPQETQYF
TRBV10-3	TRBJ2-2	NA	TRBD1	TGTGCCATCAGTGAGTGGGGACAGGGGGCCGTCGGGGAGCTGTTTTTT	CAISEWGQGAVGELFF
TRBV5-1	TRBJ1-2	once	NA	TGCGCCAGCAGCTTGGCCTGGGGGCAAGACTATGGCTACACCTTC	CASSLAWGQDYGYTF
TRBV12-5	TRBJ2-3	NA	TRBD2	TGTGCTAGTGGTTTCTCGACTAGCGGGGCCGGCACAGATACGCAGTATTTT	CASGFSTSGAGTDTQYF
TRBV20-1	TRBJ1-2	NA	NA	TGCAGTGCTAGTAAGCAAAACTATGGCTACACCTTC	CSASKQNYGYTF
TRBV14	TRBJ1-1	NA	NA	TGTGCCAGCAGCCAAGAGCAGGCAGAGGGCACTGAAGCTTTCTTT	CASSQEQAEGTEAFF
TRBV5-1	TRBJ2-1	NA	TRBD1	TGCGCCAGCAGCTCCCAGACAGGGGGCAGTGAGCAGTTCTTC	CASSSQTGGSEQFF
TRBV2	TRBJ1-4	NA	NA	TGTGCCAGCGGGGAGGAAAAACTGTTTTTT	CASGEEKLFF
TRBV9	TRBJ2-7	NA	NA	TGTGCCAGCAGCGCCCTGGCGGAGGGTTACGAGCAGTACTTC	CASSALAEGYEQYF
TRBV5-4	TRBJ2-1	few	TRBD2	TGTGCCAGCAGCCCGACTAGCGGGACCTACAATGAGCAGTTCTTC	CASSPTSGTYNEQFF
TRBV9	TRBJ2-5	NA	TRBD1	TGTGCCAGCAGCGTAGCAGACAGGGGTGGCGAGACCCAGTACTTC	CASSVADRGGETQYF
TRBV27	TRBJ2-3	NA	TRBD1	TGTGCCAGCAGTTCATCGGACAGGGGGGTCAGAGATACGCAGTATTTT	CASSSSDRGVRDTQYF
TRBV28	TRBJ2-1	NA	TRBD2	TGTGCCAGCAGTTCTAGCGGGAGGGAGGGGCAGTTCTTC	CASSSSGREGQFF
TRBV14	TRBJ1-1	NA	NA	TGTGCCAGCAGCCAAGATCGGAGGCCTGGGAAAACTTTCTTT	CASSQDRRPGKTFF
TRBV19	TRBJ2-5	NA	TRBD2	TGTGCCACGGCTCCGGGACTAGCAGTACCCCAAGAGACCCAGTACTTC	CATAPGLAVPQETQYF
TRBV28	TRBJ2-7	NA	NA	TGTGCCAGCAGCCAGCCGGGTGGAAACGAGCAGTACTTC	CASSQPGGNEQYF
TRBV18	TRBJ2-1	NA	TRBD2	TGTGCCAGCTCAAACCCTAGCGGAGTATACAATGAGCAGTTCTTC	CASSNPSGVYNEQFF
TRBV28	TRBJ2-6	NA	NA	TGTGCCAGCAGCCCCCCCGCGAGCGGGAACGTCCTGACTTTC	CASSPPASGNVLTF
TRBV7-3	TRBJ2-1	NA	NA	TGTGCCAGCAGCTTAGATGGGGGAGGACACAATGAGCAGTTCTTC	CASSLDGGGHNEQFF
TRBV27	TRBJ1-6	NA	TRBD1	TGTGCCAGCAGGACGGGACAGCATAATTCACCCCTCCACTTT	CASRTGQHNSPLHF
TRBV7-2	TRBJ2-7	NA	TRBD2	TGTGCCAGCAAAGGCGGGGGGTCTTCCTACGAGCAGTACTTC	CASKGGGSSYEQYF
TRBV2	TRBJ1-6	NA	TRBD1	TGTGCCAGCAGTACATCGGGACAGGGCAGTTCACCCCTCCACTTT	CASSTSGQGSSPLHF
TRBV27	TRBJ1-5	NA	NA	TGTGCCAGCAGCTATCCAGGGGCCCCGGACCAGCCCCAGCATTTT	CASSYPGAPDQPQHF
TRBV7-9	TRBJ2-7	NA	NA	TGTGCCAGCAGCACCCGGGAAAACTACGAGCAGTACTTC	CASSTRENYEQYF
TRBV28	TRBJ2-2	NA	NA	TGTGCCAGCAGTTTAATCCAAACTGGGGAGCTGTTTTTT	CASSLIQTGELFF
TRBV4-2	TRBJ1-1	NA	NA	TGTGCCAGCAGCGGTCACAGGGTCAACACTGAAGCTTTCTTT	CASSGHRVNTEAFF
TRBV10-3	TRBJ2-5	NA	TRBD2	TGTGCCATCAGTGAGGGGGACGTGGGACTAGCTGGGGAGACCCAGTACTTC	CAISEGDVGLAGETQYF
TRBV7-3	TRBJ1-1	NA	TRBD1	TGTGCCAGCAGCCAGACAGGGTGGGGCACTGAAGCTTTCTTT	CASSQTGWGTEAFF
TRBV5-4	TRBJ2-1	NA	TRBD2	TGTGCCAGCAGCTGGAGCAGCGGGAGTAGGGATGAGCAGTTCTTC	CASSWSSGSRDEQFF
TRBV27	TRBJ2-1	NA	NA	TGTGCCAGCAGTGACGGGAGCTCCTACAATGAGCAGTTCTTC	CASSDGSSYNEQFF
TRBV15	TRBJ1-1	NA	NA	TGTGCCACCAGCAGAGACCAGGGGCACACTGAAGCTTTCTTT	CATSRDQGHTEAFF
TRBV3-1/TRBV3-2	TRBJ2-1	NA	TRBD2	TGTGCCAGCAGCTCTCTTCGGACTAGCGGGAGTAATGAGCAGTTCTTC	CASSSLRTSGSNEQFF
TRBV9	TRBJ2-2	NA	NA	TGTGCCAGCAGCCCCTTTGACTGGGTGAACACCGGGGAGCTGTTTTTT	CASSPFDWVNTGELFF
TRBV3-1/TRBV3-2	TRBJ2-2	NA	TRBD2	TGTGCCAGCAGCCAAGTTCGGACTAGCGGTTTAGGAGGGGAGCTGTTTTTT	CASSQVRTSGLGGELFF
TRBV28	TRBJ2-3	once	TRBD1	TGTGCCAGCAGATCCCGGGACAGCCTCACAGATACGCAGTATTTT	CASRSRDSLTDTQYF
TRBV6-5	TRBJ1-1	NA	TRBD1	TGTGCCAGCCGGACAGGGAACACTGAAGCTTTCTTT	CASRTGNTEAFF
TRBV19	TRBJ1-2	once	NA	TGTGCCAGTAGTATAGAGGAGGGGAACTATGGCTACACCTTC	CASSIEEGNYGYTF
TRBV11-2	TRBJ2-3	NA	TRBD2	TGTGCCAGCAGCTTAGTTCTAGCGGGAGGGCGGGGGACAGATACGCAGTATTTT	CASSLVLAGGRGTDTQYF
TRBV6-1	TRBJ2-1	NA	TRBD2	TGTGCCAGCAGTGGGCCTAGCGGGGCACCATCCTACAATGAGCAGTTCTTC	CASSGPSGAPSYNEQFF
TRBV9	TRBJ2-2	few	TRBD2	TGTGCCAGCAGCATGGGACTAGCTGCCGGGGAGCTGTTTTTT	CASSMGLAAGELFF
TRBV19	TRBJ1-2	NA	TRBD1	TGTGCCAGTATCCCACAGGGGGGGACCTTCAACTATGGCTACACCTTC	CASIPQGGTFNYGYTF
TRBV3-1/TRBV3-2	TRBJ1-1	NA	NA	TGTGCCAGCAGCCACGAAGGGGGTCAAGCTTTCTTT	CASSHEGGQAFF
TRBV6-6	TRBJ1-4	NA	NA	TGTGCCAGCAGCGACAGTGCAACTAATGAAAAACTGTTTTTT	CASSDSATNEKLFF
TRBV18	TRBJ2-7	few	TRBD2	TGTGCCAGCTCACGAGAACTAGCGGCCCAAGTTGGGGGTGGTGAGCAGTACTTC	CASSRELAAQVGGGEQYF
TRBV7-3	TRBJ2-1	NA	TRBD2	TGTGCCAGCAGCTTAACGTCTCGGTTCCGGCTAGCGGGAGGCAATGAGCAGTTCTTC	CASSLTSRFRLAGGNEQFF
TRBV15	TRBJ2-5	NA	NA	TGTGCCACCAGCAGAGATCAAATCGACTTGGGGGGTCTTCCAGAGACCCAGTACTTC	CATSRDQIDLGGLPETQYF
TRBV24-1	TRBJ2-1	NA	TRBD1	TGTGCCACCAGTGATGCCGGGACAGGGGGGAGTCATGAGCAGTTCTTC	CATSDAGTGGSHEQFF
TRBV7-3	TRBJ1-2	NA	NA	TGTGCCAGCAGCTCCCAGGGAGGGAACTATGGCTACACCTTC	CASSSQGGNYGYTF
TRBV15	TRBJ1-6	NA	NA	TGTGCCACCAGCAGAGACCCCCCAGGGCAGAATTCACCCCTCCACTTT	CATSRDPPGQNSPLHF
TRBV2	TRBJ1-6	NA	TRBD1	TGTGCCAGCAAGATGTTGAACCGGGACAGGGTGGTTTCACCCCTCCACTTT	CASKMLNRDRVVSPLHF